This TCR beta chain was observed in a study of radiation and T cells in renal cell carcinoma. Looking at the study overall: Nephrectomy followed 15 Gy stereotactic body radiation by 4 weeks.

Study-wide points: In blood, top tumor clones expanded by 2 weeks, shrinking by 4.

This sample's time point: blood 2 weeks post-SBRT. Noted treatment: 15 Gy SBRT to primary tumor, nephrectomy 4 weeks later. Serial blood draws occurred at baseline and 2 and 4 weeks post-SBRT. The tumor was a clear cell renal cell carcinoma. For this clone: Antigen unknown.

The germline V gene has CDR1 MNHNY and CDR2 SVGAGI (reference sequence). Trimming cost V 5 bases and J 7 bases, with 20 bases left between them. CDR3 size: 16 residues. Clones were sequenced by immunoSEQ multiplex PCR, and TCRdb holds only the in-frame ones, with some missing. Seen here are some 75,000 clones, around 76% observed once, and the top ten hold nearly 6%. The receptor's source is a man in his sixties with renal cell carcinoma. The gene calls are TRBV6-6 and TRBJ1-4, with a weak D call TRBD1 (5 bases). This specimen was blood, taken from a patient whose treatment included radiotherapy and nephrectomy. The DNA of the CDR3 is TGTGCCAGCAGTGTACAGTTGGGGACGGCACTTGAAAAACTGTTTTTT. Its protein is CASSVQLGTALEKLFF.